This T cell receptor beta chain derives from a study of T cell repertoires in cytomegalovirus infection. Looking at the study overall: The study used recently identified HLA-C-restricted and well-studied HLA-B-restricted CMV epitopes. Both a matching HLA type and CMV infection were indicated by public TCR beta signatures. Broader study findings: Totalled public TCR beta family frequency picked out people who carried CMV plus the relevant HLA. The ex vivo response was dominated by HLA-C-restricted CMV-specific TCR beta clonotypes.

This clonotype showed up many times. Its antigen is unidentified. Germline V gene sequence: CDR1 SGHTA, CDR2 FQGNSA. The V and J ends lost 8 bases and 4 bases respectively, with 11 bases between them. The CDR3 loop spans 12 amino acids. One entry per CDR3 protein results from TCRdb running MiXCR on the reads. The table lists around 300,000 distinct CDR3 sequences, roughly 25% of them singletons. The chain links TRBV7-2 to TRBJ2-5; D is perhaps TRBD2 (6 bases). This TCR derives from a human donor in good health (CMV status not recorded). Some clones in this sample may be carry-over from other donors' samples. Sequencing was performed on cultured PBMCs, taken from culture after CMV antigen stimulation. CDR3 amino acids: CASSSGVETQYF. The DNA for the CDR3 is TGTGCCAGCTCATCGGGAGTAGAGACCCAGTACTTC.